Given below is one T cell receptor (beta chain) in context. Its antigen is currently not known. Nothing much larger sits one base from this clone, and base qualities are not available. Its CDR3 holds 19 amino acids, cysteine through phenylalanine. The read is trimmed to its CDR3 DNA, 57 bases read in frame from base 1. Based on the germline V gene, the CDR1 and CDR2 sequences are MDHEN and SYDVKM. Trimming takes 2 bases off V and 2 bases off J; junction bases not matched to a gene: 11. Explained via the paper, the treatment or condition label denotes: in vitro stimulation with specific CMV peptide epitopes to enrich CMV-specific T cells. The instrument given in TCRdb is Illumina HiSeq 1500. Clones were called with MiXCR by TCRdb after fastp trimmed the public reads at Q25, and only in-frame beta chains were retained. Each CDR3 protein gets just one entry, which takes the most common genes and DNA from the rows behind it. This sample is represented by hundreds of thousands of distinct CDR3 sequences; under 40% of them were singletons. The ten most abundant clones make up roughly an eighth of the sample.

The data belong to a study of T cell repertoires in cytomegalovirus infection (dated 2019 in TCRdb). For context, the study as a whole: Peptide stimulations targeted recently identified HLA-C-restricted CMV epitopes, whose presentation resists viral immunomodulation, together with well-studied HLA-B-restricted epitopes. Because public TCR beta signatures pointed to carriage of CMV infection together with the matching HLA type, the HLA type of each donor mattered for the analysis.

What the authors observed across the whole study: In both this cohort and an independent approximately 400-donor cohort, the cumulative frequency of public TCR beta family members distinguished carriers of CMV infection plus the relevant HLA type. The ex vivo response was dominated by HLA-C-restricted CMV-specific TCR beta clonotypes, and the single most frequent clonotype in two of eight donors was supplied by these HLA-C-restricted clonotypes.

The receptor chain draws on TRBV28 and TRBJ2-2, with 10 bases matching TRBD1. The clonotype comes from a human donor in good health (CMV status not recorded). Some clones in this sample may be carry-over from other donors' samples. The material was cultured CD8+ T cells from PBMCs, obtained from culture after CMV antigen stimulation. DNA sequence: TGTGCCAGCAGTTTACCCGGGACAGGGGATAGAGTAAACACCGGGGAGCTGTTTTTT. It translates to CASSLPGTGDRVNTGELFF.